This TCR beta chain stems from a study of blood T cells in healthy people across ages. Whole-study results and caveats: Diversity of TCR beta per million T cells declined in a roughly linear way with age. Those diversity estimates obtained from one million T cells were thought to be underestimates.

The CDR3 runs 18 residues. Germline CDR1 is SEHNR and CDR2 is FQNEAQ (reference sequence). With a J-beta primer mix and a sample-barcoded 5' primer, a second PCR ran roughly 6 to 12 cycles. TCRdb ran MiXCR on the 5' RACE reads and lists one entry per CDR3 protein. The repertoire includes approximately 1,100,000 distinct CDR3 sequences, 40% to 50% of them detected once, and around 18% sits in the top ten. Per individual sample, total RNA of at least 6 micrograms was extracted. To note about this clonotype: The antigen is not known. One end of the junction is discordant with germline, which a read error may explain.

The specimen sequenced was blood. The chain carries TRBV7-9 and TRBJ2-1, with TRBD2 matching 11 bases. This sequence originates from a woman aged 55-69 years in good health. The DNA of the CDR3 is TGTGCCAGCAGCCTCCCCCCTCGGATAGCGGGAGGGAAGAATGAGCAGTTATTC. It yields the protein CASSLPPRIAGGKNEQLF.